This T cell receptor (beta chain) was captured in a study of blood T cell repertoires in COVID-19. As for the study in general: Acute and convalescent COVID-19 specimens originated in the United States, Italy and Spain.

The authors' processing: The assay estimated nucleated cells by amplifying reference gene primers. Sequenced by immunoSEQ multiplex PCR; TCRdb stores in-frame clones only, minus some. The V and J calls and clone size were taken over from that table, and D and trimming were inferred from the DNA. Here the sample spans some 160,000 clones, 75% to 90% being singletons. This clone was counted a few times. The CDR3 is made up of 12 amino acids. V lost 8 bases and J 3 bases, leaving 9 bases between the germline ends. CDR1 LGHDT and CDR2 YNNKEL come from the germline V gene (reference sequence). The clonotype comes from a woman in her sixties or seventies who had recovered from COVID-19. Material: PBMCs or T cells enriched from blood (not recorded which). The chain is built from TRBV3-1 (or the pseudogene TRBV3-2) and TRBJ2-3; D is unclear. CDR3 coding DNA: TGTGCCAGCCGGTCCCAAACAGATACGCAGTATTTT. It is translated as CASRSQTDTQYF.